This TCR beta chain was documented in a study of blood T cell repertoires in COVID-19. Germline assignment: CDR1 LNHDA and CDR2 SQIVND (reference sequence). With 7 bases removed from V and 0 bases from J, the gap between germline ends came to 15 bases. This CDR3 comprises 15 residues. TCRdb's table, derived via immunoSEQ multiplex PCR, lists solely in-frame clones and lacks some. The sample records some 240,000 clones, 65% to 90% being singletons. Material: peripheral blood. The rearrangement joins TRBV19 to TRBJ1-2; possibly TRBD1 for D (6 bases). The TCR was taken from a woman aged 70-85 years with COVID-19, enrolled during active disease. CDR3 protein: CASTKTRGSNYGYTF. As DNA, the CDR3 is TGTGCCAGTACCAAAACCAGGGGATCTAACTATGGCTACACCTTC.